The sequence of this T cell receptor beta chain was determined in a study of Ad26.COV2.S vaccination and SARS-CoV-2 variants. General study findings and limits: Total T cell responses may have been underestimated by the TCR breadth and depth analyses. Vaccine and placebo recipients had comparable breadth of non-spike TCRs.

Looked up from germline, CDR1 is SQVTM and CDR2 is ANQGSEA. The V and J ends lost 7 bases and 0 bases, in that order; junction bases with no gene match: 6. CDR3 length equals 16 residues. Clones were read by immunoSEQ multiplex PCR, and TCRdb kept only the in-frame ones, dropping some. This sample has hundreds of thousands of clones, with around 90% found just once. Treatment indicated: 15 to 20 received Ad26.COV2.S at low or high dose, single or two shots; about 5 received placebo; per-sample allocation not given. After the first vaccine or placebo injection, samples were drawn on day 63. An adult of 18-55 years in Boston served as donor. About this clone: The antigen is unknown.

The source was peripheral blood, collected in a trial of Ad26.COV2.S vaccine versus placebo. The chain carries TRBV29-1 and TRBJ2-1; 13 bases are a match to TRBD2. This clonotype originated in a person between 18 and 59 years old who received the Ad26.COV2.S COVID-19 vaccine or a placebo. The CDR3 sequence is CSASGTSGVSYNEQFF. CDR3 bases: TGCAGCGCATCCGGGACTAGCGGGGTCTCCTACAATGAGCAGTTCTTC.